This T cell receptor (beta chain) was profiled in a study of neurological immune-mediated disorders. Study-wide points: Expansion of TCR clones was greatest in HTLV-1-associated myelopathy and smallest in multiple sclerosis, where it fell below that of healthy controls.

TCRdb re-derived calls from the 5' RACE reads in MiXCR, one entry per CDR3 protein. The sample contains about 120,000 distinct CDR3 sequences, more than 2.5% of which appear only once. This clonotype was found many times. The antigen is undetermined. The starting material, 2 million PBMCs stored at -80 C, gave rise to the unsorted libraries. The ends lost 5 bases at V and 7 bases at J; junction bases unmatched: 8. The CDR3 has 14 amino acids. CDR1 and CDR2 (germline): SEHNR, FQNEAQ (reference sequence). The specimen was PBMCs. V is TRBV7-9 and J is TRBJ2-1; 7 positions match TRBD2. The TCR was taken from a woman in her 30s with multiple sclerosis. CDR3 region: CASSPDWRGNEQFF. The CDR3 DNA reads as TGTGCCAGCAGCCCGGACTGGCGGGGGAATGAGCAGTTCTTC.